A selection of T cell receptor beta chains follows, all from one sample in a study of blood T cell repertoires in COVID-19. Here immunoSEQ multiplex PCR was the method, and the copy in TCRdb shows in-frame clones only, minus some. Seen here are 160,000 or so clones, roughly 90% observed once, and the top ten hold 6.6%. Sequenced sample: PBMCs or T cells enriched from blood (not recorded which). The source of these receptors is a woman in her 50s who had recovered from COVID-19. Each CDR3 is given with its conserved first and last residue. The D gene is left open where the match is weak. Rows give clone size only sometimes, using once, few, many, or a class for an expanded clone.

clone_size	j_call	d_call	v_call	cdr3_aa	cdr3_nt
NA	TRBJ1-5	TRBD1	TRBV7-2	CASSPDRVRPQHF	TGTGCCAGCAGCCCGGACAGGGTGAGGCCCCAGCATTTT
NA	TRBJ2-2	NA	TRBV7-2	CASSPPITGELFF	TGTGCCAGCAGCCCCCCTATCACCGGGGAGCTGTTTTTT
NA	TRBJ2-7	TRBD1	TRBV19	CASSPGTGFHEQYF	TGTGCCAGTAGTCCCGGGACAGGGTTCCACGAGCAGTACTTC
NA	TRBJ2-2	NA	TRBV6-4	CASSESDSTTGELFF	TGTGCCAGCAGTGAATCGGACAGCACAACCGGGGAGCTGTTTTTT
NA	TRBJ1-1	NA	TRBV9	CASSVKPGTEAFF	TGTGCCAGCAGCGTCAAGCCGGGGACTGAAGCTTTCTTT
NA	TRBJ1-6	NA	TRBV6-4	CASSERGYGSPLHF	TGTGCCAGCAGTGAAAGAGGATATGGTTCACCCCTCCACTTT
once	TRBJ1-2	NA	TRBV19	CASSPRWAGYTF	TGTGCCAGTAGTCCTCGTTGGGCCGGCTACACCTTC
NA	TRBJ2-7	TRBD1	TRBV6-1	CASSEGGTGRYEQYF	TGTGCCAGCAGTGAAGGGGGGACAGGTCGATACGAGCAGTACTTC
NA	TRBJ1-2	TRBD1	TRBV19	CATKTGDYGYTF	TGTGCCACAAAGACAGGGGACTATGGCTACACCTTC
NA	TRBJ1-2	TRBD1	TRBV11-2	CASSYPGRGRSGYTF	TGTGCCAGCAGCTATCCCGGCAGGGGGAGGTCTGGCTACACCTTC
NA	TRBJ1-5	TRBD1	TRBV4-2	CASSQEGTGQGGQPQHF	TGTGCCAGCAGCCAAGAAGGGACGGGACAGGGAGGTCAGCCCCAGCATTTT
NA	TRBJ2-2	TRBD1	TRBV10-3	CAISQGQGNTGELFF	TGTGCCATCAGCCAAGGACAGGGGAATACCGGGGAGCTGTTTTTT
NA	TRBJ2-2	NA	TRBV15	CATSSTDRSPATGELFF	TGTGCCACCAGCAGTACAGACAGGTCCCCGGCCACCGGGGAGCTGTTTTTT
NA	TRBJ2-1	TRBD2	TRBV2	CANSWTSGGGEQFF	TGTGCCAATTCCTGGACTAGCGGGGGGGGTGAGCAGTTCTTC
NA	TRBJ2-7	NA	TRBV12-3/TRBV12-4	CASRTTGGYEQYF	TGTGCCAGCAGAACCACGGGTGGCTACGAGCAGTACTTC
NA	TRBJ1-5	NA	TRBV7-8	CASSTELGGNQPQHF	TGTGCCAGCAGCACAGAATTGGGGGGTAATCAGCCCCAGCATTTT
NA	TRBJ1-5	TRBD1	TRBV5-6	CASSPGTGESNQPQHF	TGTGCCAGCAGCCCTGGGACAGGGGAAAGCAATCAGCCCCAGCATTTT
NA	TRBJ2-2	NA	TRBV4-3	CASSQEGGGHNTGELFF	TGCGCCAGCAGCCAAGAGGGCGGGGGCCATAACACCGGGGAGCTGTTTTTT
once	TRBJ1-5	NA	TRBV24-1	CATSLGAQPQHF	TGTGCCACCAGTTTAGGGGCCCAGCCCCAGCATTTT
NA	TRBJ2-7	TRBD1	TRBV29-1	CSVSRTGASYEQYF	TGCAGCGTCTCTAGGACAGGAGCCTCCTACGAGCAGTACTTC
NA	TRBJ1-2	TRBD1	TRBV30	CAWDSGQGARGYTF	TGTGCCTGGGACTCGGGACAGGGGGCAAGGGGCTACACCTTC
NA	TRBJ1-1	NA	TRBV7-9	CASSLIRGTGWGEAFF	TGTGCCAGCAGCTTAATTAGGGGGACGGGATGGGGTGAAGCTTTCTTT
NA	TRBJ1-2	NA	TRBV19	CASSIAGEYYGYTF	TGTGCCAGTAGTATTGCAGGGGAATACTATGGCTACACCTTC
NA	TRBJ1-6	NA	TRBV4-2	CASSPSSPNSYNSPLHF	TGTGCCAGCAGCCCCTCTAGTCCCAACTCCTATAATTCACCCCTCCACTTT
NA	TRBJ1-6	TRBD1	TRBV19	CASSMAGQGGNSPLHF	TGTGCCAGTAGTATGGCGGGACAGGGGGGAAATTCACCCCTCCACTTT
NA	TRBJ1-1	NA	TRBV4-2	CASTPVWRANTEAFF	TGTGCCAGCACCCCAGTTTGGAGGGCGAACACTGAAGCTTTCTTT
NA	TRBJ1-3	NA	TRBV5-1	CASSFGQISGNTIYF	TGCGCCAGCAGCTTTGGACAGATCTCTGGAAACACCATATATTTT
NA	TRBJ2-1	NA	TRBV11-2	CASSSVRGYNEQFF	TGTGCCAGCAGCTCAGTTCGGGGATACAATGAGCAGTTCTTC
NA	TRBJ2-1	NA	TRBV3-1/TRBV3-2	CASSQRDNEQFF	TGTGCCAGCAGCCAACGGGATAATGAGCAGTTCTTC
NA	TRBJ2-7	TRBD1	TRBV15	CATSRDVGQGAYEQYF	TGTGCCACCAGCAGAGATGTGGGGCAGGGGGCCTACGAGCAGTACTTC
NA	TRBJ1-1	NA	TRBV7-3	CASSPSGTGYTEAFF	TGTGCCAGCAGCCCTTCCGGTACGGGGTACACTGAAGCTTTCTTT
once	TRBJ2-4	TRBD2	TRBV3-1/TRBV3-2	CASSQLIAGGAKNIQYF	TGTGCCAGCAGCCAACTGATAGCGGGGGGAGCCAAAAACATTCAGTACTTC
NA	TRBJ1-1	TRBD1	TRBV4-3	CASSLGQGKNTEAFF	TGCGCCAGCAGCCTTGGACAGGGGAAGAACACTGAAGCTTTCTTT
NA	TRBJ1-6	NA	TRBV4-3	CASSQEPRGKSPLHF	TGCGCCAGCAGCCAAGAACCCCGAGGGAAGTCACCCCTCCACTTT
NA	TRBJ1-1	NA	TRBV2	CATIDRHNTEAFF	TGTGCCACCATCGACAGGCACAACACTGAAGCTTTCTTT
NA	TRBJ1-2	TRBD1	TRBV4-1	CASSQTLTGGTGYTF	TGCGCCAGCAGCCAAACCCTCACAGGGGGCACTGGCTACACCTTC
NA	TRBJ2-3	NA	TRBV6-5	CASSLRGSTDTQYF	TGTGCCAGCAGTTTAAGAGGGAGCACAGATACGCAGTATTTT
NA	TRBJ2-3	NA	TRBV19	CASSIRTITDTQYF	TGTGCCAGTAGTATACGGACAATCACAGATACGCAGTATTTT
NA	TRBJ1-2	TRBD1	TRBV19	CASSDLPRDRGYGYTF	TGTGCCAGTAGTGACCTCCCCCGAGACAGGGGCTATGGCTACACCTTC